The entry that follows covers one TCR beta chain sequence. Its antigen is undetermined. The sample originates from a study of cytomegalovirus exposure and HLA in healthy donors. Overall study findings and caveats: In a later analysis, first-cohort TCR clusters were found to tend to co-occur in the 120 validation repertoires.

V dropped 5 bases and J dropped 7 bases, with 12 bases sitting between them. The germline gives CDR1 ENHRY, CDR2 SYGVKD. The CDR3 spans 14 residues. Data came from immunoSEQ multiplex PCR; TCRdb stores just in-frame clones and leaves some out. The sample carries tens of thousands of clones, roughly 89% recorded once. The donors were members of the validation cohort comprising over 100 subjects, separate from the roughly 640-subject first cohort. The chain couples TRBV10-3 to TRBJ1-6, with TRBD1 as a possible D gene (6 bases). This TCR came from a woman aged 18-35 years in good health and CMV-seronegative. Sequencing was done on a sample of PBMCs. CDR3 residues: CAISPQGPNSPLHF. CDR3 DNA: TGTGCCATCAGTCCACAGGGCCCAAATTCACCCCTCCACTTT.